This TCR beta chain was documented in a study of T cells after yellow fever vaccination. As for the study in general: Those fractions that held only low numbers of cells were prepared using the SMART-Seq v4 Ultra Low Input RNA kit. Study-wide results and limits: The secondary response was weaker but peaked faster, day 5 versus 15. Few clonotypes appeared in both CD4 and CD8 compartments. Abundant clonotypes from the bulk population could get into FACS-sorted repertoires as contaminants.

This clonotype showed up just a few times. Its target is unknown. Germline V gives CDR1 SGHKS, CDR2 YYEKEE (reference sequence). The CDR3 runs 15 residues. V lost 0 bases to trimming and J lost 1 base, with 9 bases between them. TCRdb recomputed calls from the 5' RACE reads with MiXCR, one row per CDR3 protein. The sample holds approximately 300,000 distinct CDR3 sequences, about 6.6% seen once. This TCR derives from a man between 18 and 35 years old who received the YFV17D yellow fever vaccine. V usage is TRBV5-5 and J usage is TRBJ2-3, with D perhaps TRBD2 (5 bases). Here the sequenced sample was PBMCs, taken roughly 45 days after the first yellow fever vaccination. The CDR3 here is CASSLVLAGTDTQYF. The CDR3 DNA sequence: TGTGCCAGCAGCTTGGTCCTAGCTGGCACAGATACGCAGTATTTT.